The 2 T cell receptor beta chains given below trace back to one sample, sequenced in a study of tissue T cells after allogeneic stem cell transplantation. The repertoire was sequenced with immunoSEQ multiplex PCR; TCRdb's copy has only in-frame clones and lacks some. This table holds approximately 50,000 clones, approximately 70% found once. The sequencing sample was made of sorted cells pooled from one or two spleens. The receptor set was obtained from a pool of C57BL/6 mice in good health.

Regarding this clone: The gene symbols are mouse symbols. The CDR3 bases that were read are TGTGCCAGCAGTGAAGGCAATTCTGGAAATACGCTCTAT. Its protein is CASSEGNSGNTLY. The CDR3 in full is CASSEGNSGNTLYF. The chain joins TRBV13-1 to TRBJ1-3; D ambiguous. The read halts 1 residue ahead of the CDR3 end, with the missing end drawn from the germline J gene. Germline V gene data show CDR1 as NSHNY and CDR2 as SYGAGN. Trimming took off 2 bases at V and 0 bases at J, with 6 bases between the two ends. The CDR3 contains 14 residues.

To note about this clone: The genes are named according to mouse. The missing CDR3 end, 1 residue past where the read stops, is filled in from the germline J gene. The chain employs TRBV12-1 and TRBJ2-7, with TRBD2 identical over 7 bases. V was clipped by 4 bases and J by 0 bases; unmatched bases: 5. Germline CDR1 and CDR2: SGHSN and HYEKVE. The length of the CDR3 is 14 residues. The CDR3 protein is CASSLTGSSYEQYF. CDR3 DNA (partial): TGTGCCAGCTCCCTGACTGGGTCCTCCTATGAACAGTAC.